This T cell receptor beta chain was sequenced in a study of OX40 agonist ivuxolimab in advanced cancers. The investigators sampled blood at baseline, at cycle 4 day 1, and at cycle 7 day 1. CDR1 and CDR2 (germline): SGDLS, YYNGEE. CDR3 length equals 15 residues. The V gene end was trimmed by 4 bases and the J gene end by 5 bases; junction bases not matched to a gene: 6. Produced via immunoSEQ multiplex PCR; TCRdb's table is partial and in-frame only. The table lists fewer than 60,000 clones, 85% of them singletons. Sequencing used CD4+ or CD8+ T cells sorted from blood, obtained in a trial of the OX40 agonist ivuxolimab. The chain carries TRBV9 and TRBJ2-7; the match to TRBD2 covers 13 bases. This TCR was recovered from an adult with an advanced solid tumor such as melanoma, head and neck, liver or kidney cancer. The CDR3, as DNA: TGTGCCAGCAGCACTGGGACTAGCGGGGCCGACGAGCAGTACTTC. Protein: CASSTGTSGADEQYF.